This T cell receptor (beta chain) was retrieved from a study of T cell responses to AZD1222 COVID-19 vaccine. Clones were sequenced by immunoSEQ multiplex PCR, and TCRdb holds only the in-frame ones, with some missing. This table holds about 140,000 clones, around 93% found once. In germline, CDR1 is SGHAT, CDR2 FQDESV (reference sequence). V dropped 4 bases and J dropped 4 bases, with 16 bases sitting between them. The CDR3 contains 15 residues. A remark on this clone: Its antigen remains unidentified.

Study results and caveats: Clonal diversity may have been underestimated in mostly white British donors.

The chain couples TRBV11-1 to TRBJ1-2; possible D gene TRBD1, 5 bases. Sequences were derived from peripheral blood, sampled on day 0 of AZD1222 vaccination. This sequence was found in an adult in good health. The CDR3 DNA reads as TGTGCCAGCAGCTCCAGGAGTGGGGGTCGCTATGGCTACACCTTC. Translated, it gives CASSSRSGGRYGYTF.